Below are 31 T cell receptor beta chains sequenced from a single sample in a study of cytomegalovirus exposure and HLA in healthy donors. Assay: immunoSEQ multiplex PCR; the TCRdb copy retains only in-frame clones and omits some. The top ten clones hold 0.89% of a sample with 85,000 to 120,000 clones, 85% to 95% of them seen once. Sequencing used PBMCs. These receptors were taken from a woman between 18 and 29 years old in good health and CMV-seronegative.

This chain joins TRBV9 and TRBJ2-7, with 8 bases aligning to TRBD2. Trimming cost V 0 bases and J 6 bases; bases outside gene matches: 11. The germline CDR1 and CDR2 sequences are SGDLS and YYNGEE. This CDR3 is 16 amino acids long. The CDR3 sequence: CASSVELAGGLAEQYF. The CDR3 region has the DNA TGTGCCAGCAGCGTAGAACTTGCGGGAGGCCTTGCCGAGCAGTACTTC.

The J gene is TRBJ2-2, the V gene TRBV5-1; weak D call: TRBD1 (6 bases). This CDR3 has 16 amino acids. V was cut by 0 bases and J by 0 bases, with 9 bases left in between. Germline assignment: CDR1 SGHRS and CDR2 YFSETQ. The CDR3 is CASSLDRVTNTGELFF. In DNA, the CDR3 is TGCGCCAGCAGCTTGGACAGGGTAACGAACACCGGGGAGCTGTTTTTT.

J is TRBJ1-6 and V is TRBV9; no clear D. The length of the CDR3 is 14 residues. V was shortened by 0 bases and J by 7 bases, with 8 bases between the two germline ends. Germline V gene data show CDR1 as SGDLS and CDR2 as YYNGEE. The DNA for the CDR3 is TGTGCCAGCAGCGTAGATCCAGGAAATTCACCCCTCCACTTT. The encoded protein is CASSVDPGNSPLHF.

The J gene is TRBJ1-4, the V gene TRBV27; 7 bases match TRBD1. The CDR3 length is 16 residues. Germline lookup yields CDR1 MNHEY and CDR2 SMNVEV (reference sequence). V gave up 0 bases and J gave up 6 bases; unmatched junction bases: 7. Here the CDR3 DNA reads TGTGCCAGCAGTTTATCGTGGGACAGAATTTATGAAAAACTGTTTTTT. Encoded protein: CASSLSWDRIYEKLFF.

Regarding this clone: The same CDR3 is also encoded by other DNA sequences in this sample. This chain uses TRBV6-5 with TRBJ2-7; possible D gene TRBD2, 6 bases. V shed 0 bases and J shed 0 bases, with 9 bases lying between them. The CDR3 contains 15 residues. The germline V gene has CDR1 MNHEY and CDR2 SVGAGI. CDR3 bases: TGTGCCAGCAGTTACTCGGGGGGTAGCTCCTACGAGCAGTACTTC. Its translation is CASSYSGGSSYEQYF.

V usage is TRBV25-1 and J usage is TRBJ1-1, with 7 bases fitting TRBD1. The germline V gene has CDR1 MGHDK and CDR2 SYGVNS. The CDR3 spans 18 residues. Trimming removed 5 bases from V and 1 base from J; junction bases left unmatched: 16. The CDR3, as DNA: TGTGCCAGCAGTTTAGCAGGAGGACCGGGACAGACGAACACTGAAGCTTTCTTT. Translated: CASSLAGGPGQTNTEAFF.

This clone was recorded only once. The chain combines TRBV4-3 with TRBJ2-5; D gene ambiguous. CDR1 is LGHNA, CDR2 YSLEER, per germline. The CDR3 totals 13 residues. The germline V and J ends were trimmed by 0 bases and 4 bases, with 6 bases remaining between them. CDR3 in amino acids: CASSQEPGETQYF. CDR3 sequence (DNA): TGCGCCAGCAGCCAAGAACCAGGAGAGACCCAGTACTTC.

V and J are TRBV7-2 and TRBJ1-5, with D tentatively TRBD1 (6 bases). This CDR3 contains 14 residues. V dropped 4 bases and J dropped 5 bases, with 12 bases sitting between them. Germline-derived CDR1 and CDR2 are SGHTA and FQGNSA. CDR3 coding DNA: TGTGCCAGCAGCTCGTACAGGGTCGATCAGCCCCAGCATTTT. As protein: CASSSYRVDQPQHF.

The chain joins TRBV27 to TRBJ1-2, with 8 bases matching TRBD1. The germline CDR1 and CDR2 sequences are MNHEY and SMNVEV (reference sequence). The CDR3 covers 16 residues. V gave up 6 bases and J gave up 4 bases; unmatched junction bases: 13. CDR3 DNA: TGTGCCAGCAGCCCCCGTTTTTGGCAGGGGGCCTATGGCTACACCTTC. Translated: CASSPRFWQGAYGYTF.

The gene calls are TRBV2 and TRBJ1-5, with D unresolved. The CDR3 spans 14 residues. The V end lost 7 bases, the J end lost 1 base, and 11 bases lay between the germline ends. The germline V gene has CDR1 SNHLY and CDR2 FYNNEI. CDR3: CASNGGQSNQPQHF. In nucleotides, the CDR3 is TGTGCCAGCAACGGCGGGCAGAGCAATCAGCCCCAGCATTTT.

CDR3 sequence: CASKKDRGSLNNEQFF. The CDR3 nucleotides read TGTGCCAGCAAGAAGGACAGGGGAAGTCTTAACAATGAGCAGTTCTTC. This chain links TRBV7-8 with TRBJ2-1, with 9 bases matching TRBD1. CDR1 is SGHVS, CDR2 FQNEAQ, per germline. The CDR3 has 16 amino acids. V shed 7 bases and J 5 bases; nucleotides not matched to a gene: 12.

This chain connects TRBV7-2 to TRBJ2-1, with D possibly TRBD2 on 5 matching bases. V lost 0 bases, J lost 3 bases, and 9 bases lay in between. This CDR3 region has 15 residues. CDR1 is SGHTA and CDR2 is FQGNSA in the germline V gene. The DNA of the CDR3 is TGTGCCAGCAGCTTAGCGCAAGGGAGCTACAATGAGCAGTTCTTC. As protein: CASSLAQGSYNEQFF.

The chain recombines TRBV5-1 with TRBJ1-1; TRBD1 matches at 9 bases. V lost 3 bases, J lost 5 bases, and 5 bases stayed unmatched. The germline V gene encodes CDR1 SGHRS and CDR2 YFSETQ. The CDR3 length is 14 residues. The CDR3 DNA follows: TGCGCCAGCAGCTCCGGACAGGGGACGACTGAAGCTTTCTTT. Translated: CASSSGQGTTEAFF.

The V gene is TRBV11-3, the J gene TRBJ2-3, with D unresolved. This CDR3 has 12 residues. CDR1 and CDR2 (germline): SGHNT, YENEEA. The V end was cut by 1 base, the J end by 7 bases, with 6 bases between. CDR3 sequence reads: CASSLASHTQYF. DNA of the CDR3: TGTGCCAGCAGCTTAGCCTCCCATACGCAGTATTTT. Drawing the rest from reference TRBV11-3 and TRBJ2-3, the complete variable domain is EAGVVQSPRYKIIEKKQPVAFWCNPISGHNTLYWYLQNLGQGPELLIRYENEEAVDDSQLPKDRFSAERLKGVDSTLKIQPAELGDSAVYLCASSLASHTQYFGPGTRLTVL.

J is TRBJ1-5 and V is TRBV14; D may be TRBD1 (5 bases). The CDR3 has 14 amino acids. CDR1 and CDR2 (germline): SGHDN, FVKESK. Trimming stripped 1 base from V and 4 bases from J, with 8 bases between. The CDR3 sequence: CASSQGQGNQPQHF. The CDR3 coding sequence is TGTGCCAGCAGCCAAGGGCAGGGTAATCAGCCCCAGCATTTT.

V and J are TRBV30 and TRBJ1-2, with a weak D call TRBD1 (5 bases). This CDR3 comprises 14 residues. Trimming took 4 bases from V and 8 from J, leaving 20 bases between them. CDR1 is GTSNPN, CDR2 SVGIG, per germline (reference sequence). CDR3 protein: CAWKVQGGSGGYTF. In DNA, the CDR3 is TGTGCCTGGAAGGTGCAGGGCGGAAGCGGGGGCTACACCTTC.

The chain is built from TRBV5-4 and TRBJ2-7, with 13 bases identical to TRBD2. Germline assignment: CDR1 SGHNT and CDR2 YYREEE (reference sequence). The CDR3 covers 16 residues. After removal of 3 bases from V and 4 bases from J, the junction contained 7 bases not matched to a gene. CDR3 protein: CASSSPGTSGMYEQYF. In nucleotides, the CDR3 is TGTGCCAGCAGCTCCCCCGGGACTAGCGGGATGTACGAGCAGTACTTC.

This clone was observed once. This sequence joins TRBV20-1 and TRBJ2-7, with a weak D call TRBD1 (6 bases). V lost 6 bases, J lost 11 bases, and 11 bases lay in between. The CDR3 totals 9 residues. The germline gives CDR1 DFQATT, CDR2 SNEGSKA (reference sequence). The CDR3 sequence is CSAGRTEYF. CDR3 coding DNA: TGCAGTGCCGGTAGGACAGAGTACTTC.

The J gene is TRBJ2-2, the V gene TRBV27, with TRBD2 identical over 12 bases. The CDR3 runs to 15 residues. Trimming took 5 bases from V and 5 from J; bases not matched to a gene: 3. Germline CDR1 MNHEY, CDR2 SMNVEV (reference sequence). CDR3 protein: CASSTSGGRTGELFF. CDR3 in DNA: TGTGCCAGCAGTACTAGCGGGGGGAGGACCGGGGAGCTGTTTTTT.

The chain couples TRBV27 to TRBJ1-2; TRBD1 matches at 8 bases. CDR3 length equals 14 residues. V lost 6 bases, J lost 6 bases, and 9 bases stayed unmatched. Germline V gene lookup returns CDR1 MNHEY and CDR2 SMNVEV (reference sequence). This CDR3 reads CASSMGTGSNGYTF. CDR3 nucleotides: TGTGCCAGCAGCATGGGGACAGGAAGTAATGGCTACACCTTC.

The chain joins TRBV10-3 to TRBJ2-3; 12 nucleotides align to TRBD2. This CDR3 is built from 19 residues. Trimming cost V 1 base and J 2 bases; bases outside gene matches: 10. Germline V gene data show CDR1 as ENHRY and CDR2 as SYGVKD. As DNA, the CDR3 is TGTGCCATCAGTGAGTTACTAGCGGGAGGTTCCCGAAACACAGATACGCAGTATTTT. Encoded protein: CAISELLAGGSRNTDTQYF.

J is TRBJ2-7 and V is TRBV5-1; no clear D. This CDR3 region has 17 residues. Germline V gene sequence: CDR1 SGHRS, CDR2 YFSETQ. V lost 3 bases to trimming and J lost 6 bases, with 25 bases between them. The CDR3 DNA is TGCGCCAGCAGCTCTGCTGTGGGCTCAGAACCACCCGCCGAGCAGTACTTC. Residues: CASSSAVGSEPPAEQYF.

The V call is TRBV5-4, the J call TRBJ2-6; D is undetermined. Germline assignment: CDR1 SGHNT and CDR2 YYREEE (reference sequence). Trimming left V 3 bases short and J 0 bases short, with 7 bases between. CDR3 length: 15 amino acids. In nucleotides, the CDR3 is TGTGCCAGCAGCTCTCCTAACTCTGGGGCCAACGTCCTGACTTTC. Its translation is CASSSPNSGANVLTF.

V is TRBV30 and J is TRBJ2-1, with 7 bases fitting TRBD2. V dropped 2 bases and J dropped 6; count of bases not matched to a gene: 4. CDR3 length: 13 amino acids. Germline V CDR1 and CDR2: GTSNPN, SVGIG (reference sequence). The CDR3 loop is CAWSREALNEQFF. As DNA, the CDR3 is TGTGCCTGGAGTCGGGAGGCACTCAATGAGCAGTTCTTC.

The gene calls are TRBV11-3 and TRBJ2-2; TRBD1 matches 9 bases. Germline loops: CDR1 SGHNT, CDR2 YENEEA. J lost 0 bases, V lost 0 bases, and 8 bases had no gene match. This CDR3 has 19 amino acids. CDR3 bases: TGTGCCAGCAGCTTAGAGAACTCATGGGACAGGGCGAACACCGGGGAGCTGTTTTTT. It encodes CASSLENSWDRANTGELFF.

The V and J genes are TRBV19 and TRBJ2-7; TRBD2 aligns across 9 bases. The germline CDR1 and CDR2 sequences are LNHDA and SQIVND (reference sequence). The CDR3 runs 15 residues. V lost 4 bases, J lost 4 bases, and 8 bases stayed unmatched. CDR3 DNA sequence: TGTGCCAGTAGTAACGTAGCGGGAGACGGTTACGAGCAGTACTTC. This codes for CASSNVAGDGYEQYF. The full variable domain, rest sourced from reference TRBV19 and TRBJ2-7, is DGGITQSPKYLFRKEGQNVTLSCEQNLNHDAMYWYRQDPGQGLRLIYYSQIVNDFQKGDIAEGYSVSREKKESFPLTVTSAQKNPTAFYLCASSNVAGDGYEQYFGPGTRLTVT.

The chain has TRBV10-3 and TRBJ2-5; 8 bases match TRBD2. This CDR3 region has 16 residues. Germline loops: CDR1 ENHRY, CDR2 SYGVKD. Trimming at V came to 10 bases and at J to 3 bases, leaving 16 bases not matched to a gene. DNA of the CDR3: TGTGCCACGTGCCCAGCGGGAGCGGACCCCGAAGAGACCCAGTACTTC. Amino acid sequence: CATCPAGADPEETQYF.

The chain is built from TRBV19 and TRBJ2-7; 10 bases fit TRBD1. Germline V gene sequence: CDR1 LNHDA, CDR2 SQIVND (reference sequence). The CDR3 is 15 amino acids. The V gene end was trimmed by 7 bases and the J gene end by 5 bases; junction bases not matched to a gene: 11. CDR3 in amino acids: CASNPTGGGGDEQYF. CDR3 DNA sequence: TGTGCCAGTAACCCGACAGGGGGCGGGGGCGACGAGCAGTACTTC.

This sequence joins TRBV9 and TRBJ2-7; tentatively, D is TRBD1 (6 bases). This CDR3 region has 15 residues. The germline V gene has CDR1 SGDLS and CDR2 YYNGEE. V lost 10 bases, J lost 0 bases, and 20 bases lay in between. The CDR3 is CASQGRPPGSYEQYF. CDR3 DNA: TGTGCCTCCCAGGGGCGCCCGCCAGGCTCCTACGAGCAGTACTTC.

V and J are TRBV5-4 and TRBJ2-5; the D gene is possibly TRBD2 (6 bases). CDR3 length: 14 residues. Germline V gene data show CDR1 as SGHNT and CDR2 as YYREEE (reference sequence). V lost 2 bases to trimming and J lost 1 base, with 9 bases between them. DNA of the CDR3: TGTGCCAGCAGCTTTAGCGGAGCCCAAGAGACCCAGTACTTC. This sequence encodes CASSFSGAQETQYF.

The CDR3 spells CASSLSTGTGIDGYTF. In nucleotides, the CDR3 is TGTGCCAGCAGCTTAAGCACCGGGACAGGGATTGACGGCTACACCTTC. The rearrangement joins TRBV27 to TRBJ1-2; TRBD1 matches 9 bases. This CDR3 contains 16 residues. The V gene's germline CDR1 is MNHEY and CDR2 SMNVEV (reference sequence). Trimming cost V 6 bases and J 8 bases; bases outside gene matches: 16.